Here is one T cell receptor (beta chain) with its context. Other DNA sequences in the sample encode the same CDR3. Trimming cost V 1 base and J 1 base; bases outside gene matches: 0. Germline assignment: CDR1 SGHRS and CDR2 YFSETQ. This CDR3 contains 15 residues. Measured with immunoSEQ multiplex PCR; TCRdb has only the in-frame clones, and not every one. This sample carries about 280,000 clones, 70% to 90% of them seen once, and the ten largest clones take roughly 5%. The data originate from a study of blood T cell repertoires in COVID-19. Study as a whole: T cells, B-cell-depleted T cells, or PBMCs provided the cDNA or gDNA that served as material.

The receptor was derived from a man aged 45-60 years with active or convalescent COVID-19. Sequencing was done on a sample of peripheral blood. The chain links TRBV5-1 to TRBJ1-5, with 9 bases identical to TRBD1. CDR3: CASSLTGGSNQPQHF. The CDR3 nucleotides read TGCGCCAGCAGCTTGACAGGGGGCAGCAATCAGCCCCAGCATTTT.